This T cell receptor beta chain was documented in a study of Ad26.COV2.S vaccination and SARS-CoV-2 variants. Treatment defined: 15 to 20 received Ad26.COV2.S at low or high dose, single or two shots; about 5 received placebo; per-sample allocation not given. Samples came from day 63 after the first vaccine or placebo injection. Profiling relied on immunoSEQ multiplex PCR, and the TCRdb table lists in-frame clones only, not all of them. The sample records about 350,000 clones, approximately 81% being singletons. The CDR3 loop spans 17 amino acids. Trimming left V 1 base short and J 1 base short, with 14 bases between. The germline CDR1 and CDR2 sequences are SGHKS and YYEKEE (reference sequence).

This chain uses TRBV5-5 with TRBJ2-2; tentatively, D is TRBD1 or TRBD2 (6 bases each). The source is a person between 18 and 60 years old who received the Ad26.COV2.S COVID-19 vaccine or a placebo. The input for sequencing was peripheral blood, taken in a trial of Ad26.COV2.S vaccine versus placebo. In DNA form, the CDR3 reads TGTGCCAGCAGCTTGTATTTTGGGGGGCAGAACACCGGGGAGCTGTTTTTT. It is translated as CASSLYFGGQNTGELFF.